This TCR beta chain was obtained from a study of T-cell reconstitution after alpha-beta-depleted transplantation in children. Study-wide findings and caveats: Surviving recipient T cells and intrathymic progenitors accounted for some patients' high TCRbeta diversity at day 60. Hyperexpanded clones declined; after one year, newly produced T cells mostly supplied diversity. Several hundred graft clones that had expanded were reportedly the source of alpha-beta T cells about two months after transplant.

This clonotype was found once. The antigen remains unidentified. Researchers prepared the TCRbeta library using unique molecular identifiers, the study reports. TCRdb ran MiXCR on the PCR reads and lists one entry per CDR3 protein. Found here are fewer than 450,000 distinct CDR3 sequences, 15% to 20% of them singletons; the top ten hold roughly two fifths. Material: PBMCs, mostly from graft donor cells, obtained 360 days after TCRalphabeta/CD19-depleted stem cell transplant. This receptor was taken from a male patient aged 2-9 years who had a stem cell transplant for acute lymphoblastic leukemia, so the T cells may come from the graft donor.

This CDR3 is CASTLGPGYEQYF. CDR3 nucleotides: TGTGCCAGCACATTGGGTCCGGGCTACGAGCAGTACTTC. The rearrangement joins TRBV12-3 or TRBV12-4 to TRBJ2-7; no clear D gene. Trimming cost V 7 bases and J 3 bases, with 13 bases left between them. There are 13 residues in the CDR3.